This entry is about one T cell receptor (beta chain). It lacks a known antigen. Qualities for individual bases were not recorded, and no much larger clone is one base off. Sequences SNHLY (CDR1) and FYNNEI (CDR2) are obtained from the germline V gene. V loses 4 bases, J loses 7 bases, and the germline ends lie 17 bases apart. The CDR3 spans 14 residues, from the cysteine through the phenylalanine. The retained sequence is limited to the CDR3, 42 bases, with the frame set at the first base. The cohort consisted of 650 to 850 healthy bone marrow donors. Cohort members were all nominally healthy when sampled, although unrecorded immune exposures were likely present. The donor tested CMV seropositive and was one of the 289 seropositive cohort members. A peripheral blood sample was provided by each donor, and peripheral blood mononuclear cells were used for TCR beta sequencing. Genomic DNA extraction from the blood cell samples was performed with the Qiagen DNeasy Blood Extraction Kit.

The sample comes from a study of cytomegalovirus exposure and HLA in healthy donors (dated by TCRdb to the late 2010s). As for the study more broadly: According to an earlier analysis of a few hundred of the donors, some 180 million T cells yielded some 120 million unique TCR beta sequences and about 300 Gb of sequence data. The later analysis used no new phenotypic data to find candidate immune exposures, relying instead on TCR beta sequences and their occurrence across donors. Alongside the repertoire data, information on donor age, sex, ethnicity and CMV serostatus was compiled. Besides the first cohort of around 700 subjects, a separate validation cohort made up of some 110 different subjects was used. Because of strong linkage in the cohort, roughly five DR-DQ haplotypes were treated as single units for association and clustering. High-throughput TCR immunosequencing, statistical association of individual TCRs with disease status, and machine learning were combined to predict cytomegalovirus infection status. An earlier analysis of 587 of the donors used high-throughput TCR beta sequencing to judge whether each TCR beta V gene segment behaved as functional or pseudogenic. The study profiled the T cell repertoires of hundreds of subjects by immunosequencing and related them to cytomegalovirus serostatus. An early release that covered about 600 HLA-typed donors contained approximately 320 gigabases of sequencing data and tens of millions of unique TCR sequences. HLA typing covered class I and class II loci at four-digit resolution. In a later analysis, previously published TCR beta repertoires from some 640 donors were re-analyzed and high-resolution HLA genotyping was added so that TCR occurrence patterns could be studied. Every discovery cohort repertoire had been produced on one sequencing platform. Among roughly 400 genotyped donors of the cohort, an average of roughly 230,000 unique TCR beta nucleotide sequences was sequenced per donor, of which roughly 17% were non-productive. The number of donors typed differed by locus, with 629-630 for A, B, C, DRB1 and DQB1, 522 for DQA1, some 570 for DPA1, and some 440 for DPB1. A later genetic analysis took genome-wide SNP genotypes for about three fifths of the 666 donors and used that subset as a discovery cohort. The genetic ancestry cluster associated with self-reported Caucasian donors included roughly 84% of the 350 to 500 genotyped donors. The study was designed to test whether signatures of past pathogen exposure could be identified by cataloging public T cell receptors. The study at large found these results: In a later genetic analysis, fewer N-insertions in productive TCRs were reported among donors in an Asian-associated ancestry cluster than the 666-donor mean. The cohort was sequenced for TCR beta chains only, and without alpha or paired-chain data the features that could be detected were limited. Most TCR sequences were seen in very few donors, while some public TCRs were found in many individuals. Cytomegalovirus status was reported to be diagnosed by the classifier with high specificity and sensitivity in both the original and validation cohorts. Approximately 18 rarely observed V segments, including chromosome 9 orphons, were excluded from the earlier analysis of approximately 500 of the donors because counts were too low. In the study, some 160 TCR beta chains were listed as associated with cytomegalovirus. In an earlier analysis of 587 of the donors, most TCR beta V segments were observed in productive rearrangements about 87% or about 30% of the time, broadly matching IMGT annotations. Because HLA typing was unavailable for some donors at each locus, only the typed subset was used in association tests. The sequencing pipeline was judged likely to have produced a cluster of highly shared sequence variants as a technical artifact. A later analysis found that HLA-associated TCR beta chains were more clonally expanded and had lower generation probabilities than equally common non-associated chains. In a later analysis, the rate of TCR association differed among HLA loci, with DRB1 alleles having the most associated TCRs and HLA-C alleles having the fewest. Most CMV-associated TCR beta chains appeared to be HLA-restricted in a later analysis, and the HLA associations seemed to be driven largely by CMV exposure. At a false discovery rate of 0.05, a later analysis linked around 15,000 TCR beta sequences to specific HLA alleles. In vitro tests confirmed that a few of the cytomegalovirus-associated TCR beta chains recognize cytomegalovirus antigens. Several of the top co-occurrence clusters appeared to be linked to parvovirus B19, influenza, CMV and Epstein-Barr virus, according to a later analysis. The presence/absence analyses assumed that sequencing depth was roughly uniform across donors, and that assumption may not be true. Linkage disequilibrium might explain the correlated functional status among segregating V segments, but an unknown experimental factor could not be excluded. The 87-base-pair reads could not distinguish some IMGT-functional V segments, including TRBV6-2 and TRBV6-3, so those segments were excluded. CMV serostatus was the only immune exposure information available for the cohort. The authors suggested that the approach could potentially be generalized to other disease states and immunological phenotypes. Assigning TCR associations to individual alleles was difficult when HLA alleles, especially DR and DQ, strongly co-occurred. A further reported finding was that TCR beta sequences accurately predicted the HLA-A and HLA-B alleles for most subjects in the first cohort. V-gene and J-gene trimming of TCR beta chains was associated with a missense DCLRE1C variant in a later genetic analysis, and the association was replicated in an independent cohort.

The receptor library was made with the immunoSEQ multiplex PCR assay. For the multiplex PCR, a mixture combining 60 forward primers for TCR Vbeta segments and 13 reverse primers for TCR Jbeta segments was used. Amplification of the CDR3 region of rearranged TCR beta genes was performed with a multiplex PCR assay on genomic DNA. Amplified TCR beta libraries were sequenced as 87-base-pair reads on the Illumina HiSeq System. The paper's data handling went like this. Across the roughly 600 repertoires, a later analysis counted 60 million to 90 million unique TCR beta chains, approximately 10 million of which were shared by at least two donors. To remove PCR and sequencing errors, raw reads were error-corrected and collapsed into unique sequences using a nearest-neighbor algorithm that merged closely related sequences. V, D and J gene segments were assigned by aligning CDR3 sequences to IMGT reference sequences. For a sequence to be retained, a match of at least six nucleotides to both a V gene segment and a J gene segment was required. Rearrangements were classified as productive when the CDR3 lacked stop codons and remained in frame with V and J, and all other rearrangements were classified as non-productive. Following IMGT convention, CDR3 was defined as the stretch from the second conserved V-encoded cysteine to the conserved J-encoded phenylalanine. In an earlier analysis of 550 to 650 of the donors, sequences lacking an unambiguous match to a single V gene segment were excluded. In an earlier analysis of some 590 of the donors, V segments were called functional above 56.7% productive rearrangements and were called segregating when the between-donor standard deviation exceeded 5%. To diagnose cytomegalovirus status from the catalog of TCR beta chain sequences, a statistical classification framework was built. A later analysis assigned V and J genes by comparing TCR nucleotide sequences with IMGT/GENE-DB human TR gene sequences. Using the TCRdist pipeline, a later analysis assigned CDR3 sequences along with most-parsimonious VDJ recombination scenarios. A later analysis defined each TCR beta chain by its CDR3 amino acid sequence plus V-gene family, and excluded reads lacking a unique V-gene family. In a later analysis, 500 to 650 highly shared, low-generation-probability nucleotide sequences were removed to address suspected cross-contamination and a sequencing artifact. For each public chain, a later analysis derived a clonal expansion index from normalized ranks of inferred template counts within each repertoire. Generation probabilities in a later analysis came from a VDJ recombination model fitted to out-of-frame rearrangements, and those results were checked against IGoR. In a later analysis, TCR-TCR, TCR-HLA and TCR-CMV co-occurrence was scored with hypergeometric tests, and a repertoire-size bias correction was applied to TCR pairs. To estimate false discovery rates, a later analysis permuted the HLA or CMV assignments 20 times. In a later analysis, co-occurring TCRs were grouped using DBSCAN, with TCRdist sequence similarity added in when clustering inside HLA-allele-positive subsets. Co-occurrence clustering excluded repertoires with fewer than 30,000 or more than 120,000 public chains, plus five with anomalous nucleotide sharing. TCRdb carries this immuneACCESS record with in-frame sequences only. Its versions omit some clonotypes, under half of them owing to an unresolved V gene in the studies checked, with the rest unexplained. V and J calls and clone size follow that table, whereas D and trimming were derived from the DNA. Recorded for this sample are roughly 110,000 clones; about 76% of them occurred a single time. The top ten clones comprise less than 15% of the sample.

Sequencing was done on a sample of PBMCs. Recombination joined TRBV2 with TRBJ2-7, with TRBD2 as a weak D call on 7 bases. The source of this sequence is a woman aged 40-49 years in good health and CMV-seropositive. The CDR3 region has the sequence CASSAGGGGREQYF. The DNA sequence is TGTGCCAGCAGTGCGGGAGGAGGGGGACGAGAGCAGTACTTC.